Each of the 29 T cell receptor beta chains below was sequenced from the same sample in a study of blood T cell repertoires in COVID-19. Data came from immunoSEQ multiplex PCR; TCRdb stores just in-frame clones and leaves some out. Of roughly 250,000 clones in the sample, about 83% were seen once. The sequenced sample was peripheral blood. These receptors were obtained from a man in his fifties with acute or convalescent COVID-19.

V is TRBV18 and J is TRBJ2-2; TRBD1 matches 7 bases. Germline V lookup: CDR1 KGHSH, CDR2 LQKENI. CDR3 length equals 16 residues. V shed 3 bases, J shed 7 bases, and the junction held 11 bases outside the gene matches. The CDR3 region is CASSPQRQGEDGELFF. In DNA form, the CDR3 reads TGTGCCAGCTCACCCCAGCGACAGGGCGAGGACGGGGAGCTGTTTTTT.

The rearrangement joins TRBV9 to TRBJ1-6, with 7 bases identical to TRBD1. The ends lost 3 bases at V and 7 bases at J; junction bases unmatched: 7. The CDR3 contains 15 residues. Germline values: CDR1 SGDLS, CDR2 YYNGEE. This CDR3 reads CASSEEQGRNSPLHF. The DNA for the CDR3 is TGTGCCAGCAGCGAAGAACAGGGGAGAAATTCACCCCTCCACTTT. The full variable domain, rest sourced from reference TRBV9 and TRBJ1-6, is DSGVTQTPKHLITATGQRVTLRCSPRSGDLSVYWYQQSLDQGLQFLIQYYNGEERAKGNILERFSAQQFPDLHSELNLSSLELGDSALYFCASSEEQGRNSPLHFGNGTRLTVT.

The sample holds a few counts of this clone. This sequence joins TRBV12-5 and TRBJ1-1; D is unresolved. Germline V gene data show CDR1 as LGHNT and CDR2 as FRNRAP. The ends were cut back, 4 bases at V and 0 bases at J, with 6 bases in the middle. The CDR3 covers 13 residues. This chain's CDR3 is CASGSTMNTEAFF. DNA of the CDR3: TGTGCTAGTGGTTCAACTATGAACACTGAAGCTTTCTTT.

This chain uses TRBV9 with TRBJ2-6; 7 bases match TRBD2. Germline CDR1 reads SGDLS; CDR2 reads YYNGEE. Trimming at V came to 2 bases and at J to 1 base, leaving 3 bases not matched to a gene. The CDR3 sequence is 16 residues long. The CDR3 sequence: CASSVGGVSGANVLTF. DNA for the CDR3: TGTGCCAGCAGCGTGGGAGGGGTGTCTGGGGCCAACGTCCTGACTTTC. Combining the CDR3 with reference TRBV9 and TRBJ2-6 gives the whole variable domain DSGVTQTPKHLITATGQRVTLRCSPRSGDLSVYWYQQSLDQGLQFLIQYYNGEERAKGNILERFSAQQFPDLHSELNLSSLELGDSALYFCASSVGGVSGANVLTFGAGSRLTVL.

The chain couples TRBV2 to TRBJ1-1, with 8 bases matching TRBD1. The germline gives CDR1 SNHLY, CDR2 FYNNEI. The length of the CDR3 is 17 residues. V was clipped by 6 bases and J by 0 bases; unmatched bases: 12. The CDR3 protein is CASRTDRVRRVNTEAFF. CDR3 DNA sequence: TGTGCCAGCAGGACGGACAGGGTACGGAGAGTGAACACTGAAGCTTTCTTT.

The CDR3: CASSIGHSQPQHF. CDR3 sequence (DNA): TGTGCCAGTAGTATAGGACACTCCCAGCCCCAGCATTTT. This chain links TRBV19 with TRBJ1-5, with no clear D. The CDR3 contains 13 residues. Germline V CDR1 and CDR2: LNHDA, SQIVND (reference sequence). The V end was cut by 1 base, the J end by 7 bases, with 8 bases between.

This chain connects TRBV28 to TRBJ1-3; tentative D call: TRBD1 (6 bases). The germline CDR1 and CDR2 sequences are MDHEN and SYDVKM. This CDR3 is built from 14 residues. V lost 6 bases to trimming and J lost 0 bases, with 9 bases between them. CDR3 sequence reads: CASRQGSSGNTIYF. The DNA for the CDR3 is TGTGCCAGCAGGCAGGGGTCCTCTGGAAACACCATATATTTT.

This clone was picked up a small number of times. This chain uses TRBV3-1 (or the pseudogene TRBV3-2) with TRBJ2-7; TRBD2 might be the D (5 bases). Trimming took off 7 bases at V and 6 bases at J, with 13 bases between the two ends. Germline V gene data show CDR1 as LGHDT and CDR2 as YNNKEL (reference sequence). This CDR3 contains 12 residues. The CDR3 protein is CASTRGAAEQYF. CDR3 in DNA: TGTGCCAGCACCCGGGGAGCTGCCGAGCAGTACTTC.

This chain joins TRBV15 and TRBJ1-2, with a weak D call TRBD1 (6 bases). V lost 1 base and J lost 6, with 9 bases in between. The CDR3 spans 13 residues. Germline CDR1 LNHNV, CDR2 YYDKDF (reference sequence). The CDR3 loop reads CATSRVRGNGYTF. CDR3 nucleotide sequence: TGTGCCACCAGCAGAGTAAGGGGGAATGGCTACACCTTC.

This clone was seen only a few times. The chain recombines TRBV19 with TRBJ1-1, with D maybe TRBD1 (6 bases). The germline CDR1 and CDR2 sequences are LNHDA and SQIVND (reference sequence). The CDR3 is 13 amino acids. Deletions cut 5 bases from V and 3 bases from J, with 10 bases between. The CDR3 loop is CASSVNRDTEAFF. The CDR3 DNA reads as TGTGCCAGTAGTGTTAACAGGGACACTGAAGCTTTCTTT.

CDR3 coding DNA: TGTGCCAGCAGTGAAGGTCAGGGAGGCTCCTACGAGCAGTACTTC. This encodes CASSEGQGGSYEQYF. V is TRBV6-1 and J is TRBJ2-7, with a tentative D call TRBD2 (6 bases). The CDR3 contains 15 residues. The germline V gene has CDR1 MNHNS and CDR2 SASEGT. The V end lost 1 base, the J end lost 0 bases, and 10 bases lay between the germline ends.

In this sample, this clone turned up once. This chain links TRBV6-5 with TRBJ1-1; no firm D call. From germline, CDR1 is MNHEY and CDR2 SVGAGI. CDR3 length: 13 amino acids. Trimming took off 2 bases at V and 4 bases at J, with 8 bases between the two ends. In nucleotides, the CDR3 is TGTGCCAGCAGTTACAGGGCGGGCACTGAAGCTTTCTTT. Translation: CASSYRAGTEAFF.

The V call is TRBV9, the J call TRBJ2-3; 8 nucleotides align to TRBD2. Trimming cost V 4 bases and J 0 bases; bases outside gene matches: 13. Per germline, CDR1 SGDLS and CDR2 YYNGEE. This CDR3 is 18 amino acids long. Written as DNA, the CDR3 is TGTGCCAGCAGCAACCTTGGTCTAGCGGGCAAAAGCACAGATACGCAGTATTTT. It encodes CASSNLGLAGKSTDTQYF.

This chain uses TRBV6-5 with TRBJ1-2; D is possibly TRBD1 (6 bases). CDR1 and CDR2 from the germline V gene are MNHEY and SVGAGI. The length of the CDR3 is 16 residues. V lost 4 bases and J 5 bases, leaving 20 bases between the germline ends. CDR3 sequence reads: CASSLAPRDRIYGYTF. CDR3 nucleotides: TGTGCCAGCAGTTTAGCCCCGCGAGACAGGATTTATGGCTACACCTTC.

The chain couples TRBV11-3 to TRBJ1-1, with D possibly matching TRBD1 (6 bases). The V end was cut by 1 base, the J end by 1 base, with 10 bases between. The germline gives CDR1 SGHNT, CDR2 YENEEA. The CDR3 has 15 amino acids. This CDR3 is CASSLGSRGNTEAFF. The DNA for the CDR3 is TGTGCCAGCAGCTTAGGTTCCAGGGGGAACACTGAAGCTTTCTTT.

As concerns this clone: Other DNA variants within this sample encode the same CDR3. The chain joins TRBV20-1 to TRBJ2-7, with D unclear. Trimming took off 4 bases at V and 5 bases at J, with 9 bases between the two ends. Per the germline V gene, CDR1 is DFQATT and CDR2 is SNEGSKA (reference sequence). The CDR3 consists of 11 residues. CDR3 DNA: TGCAGTGCTAAGTCGGGTCACGAGCAGTACTTC. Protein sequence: CSAKSGHEQYF.

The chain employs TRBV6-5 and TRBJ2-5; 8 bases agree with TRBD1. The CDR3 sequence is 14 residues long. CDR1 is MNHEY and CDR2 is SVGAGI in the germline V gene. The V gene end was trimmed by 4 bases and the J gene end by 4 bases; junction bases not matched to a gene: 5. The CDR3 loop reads CASSLRDRRETQYF. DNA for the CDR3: TGTGCCAGCAGTTTAAGGGACAGGCGAGAGACCCAGTACTTC.

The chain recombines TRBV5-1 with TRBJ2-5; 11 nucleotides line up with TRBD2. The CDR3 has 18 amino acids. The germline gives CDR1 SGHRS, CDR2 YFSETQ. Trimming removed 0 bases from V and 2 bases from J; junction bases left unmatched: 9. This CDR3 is CASSLAPTSGDLQETQYF. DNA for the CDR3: TGCGCCAGCAGCTTGGCTCCGACTAGCGGGGATTTACAAGAGACCCAGTACTTC.

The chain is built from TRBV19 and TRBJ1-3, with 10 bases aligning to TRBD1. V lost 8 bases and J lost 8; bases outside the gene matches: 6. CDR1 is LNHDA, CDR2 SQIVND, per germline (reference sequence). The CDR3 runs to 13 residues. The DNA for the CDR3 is TGTGCCAGTGGGGACAGGGGATGGGACACCATATATTTT. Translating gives CASGDRGWDTIYF.

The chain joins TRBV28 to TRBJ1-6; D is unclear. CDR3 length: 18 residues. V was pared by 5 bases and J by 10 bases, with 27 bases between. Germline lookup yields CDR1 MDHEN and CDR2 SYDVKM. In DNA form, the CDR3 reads TGTGCCAGCAGTCCTCCCCAAAAGGAGATGGAAATAGTGTCACCCCTCCACTTT. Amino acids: CASSPPQKEMEIVSPLHF.

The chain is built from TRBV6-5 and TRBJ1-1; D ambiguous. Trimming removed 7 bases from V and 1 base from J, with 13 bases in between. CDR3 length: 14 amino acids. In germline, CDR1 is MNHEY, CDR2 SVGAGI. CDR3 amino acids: CASIPDGRNTEAFF. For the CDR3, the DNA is TGTGCCAGCATCCCAGACGGGAGGAACACTGAAGCTTTCTTT.

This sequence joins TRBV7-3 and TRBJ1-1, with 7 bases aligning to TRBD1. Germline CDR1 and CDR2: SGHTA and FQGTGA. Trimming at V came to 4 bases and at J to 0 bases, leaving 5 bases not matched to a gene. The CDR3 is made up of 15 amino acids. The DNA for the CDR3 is TGTGCCAGCAGCTCAGCGGACAGGATGAACACTGAAGCTTTCTTT. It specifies CASSSADRMNTEAFF. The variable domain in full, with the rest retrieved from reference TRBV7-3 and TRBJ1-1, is GAGVSQTPSNKVTEKGKYVELRCDPISGHTALYWYRQSLGQGPEFLIYFQGTGAADDSGLPNDRFFAVRPEGSVSTLKIQRTERGDSAVYLCASSSADRMNTEAFFGQGTRLTVV.

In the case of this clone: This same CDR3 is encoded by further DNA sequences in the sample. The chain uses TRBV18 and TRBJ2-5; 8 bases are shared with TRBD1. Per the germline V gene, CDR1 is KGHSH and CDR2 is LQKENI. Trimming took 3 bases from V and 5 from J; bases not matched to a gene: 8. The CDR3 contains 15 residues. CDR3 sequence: CASSPPGQGLETQYF. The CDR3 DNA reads TGTGCCAGCTCACCTCCAGGACAGGGCTTGGAGACCCAGTACTTC.

The CDR3 sequence: CASSPRDSPTAFF. The CDR3 DNA reads TGTGCCAGCTCACCGCGGGACTCCCCCACCGCTTTCTTT. The chain carries TRBV18 and TRBJ1-1; D possibly corresponds to TRBD1 (5 bases). The CDR3 runs 13 residues. CDR1 and CDR2 from the germline V gene are KGHSH and LQKENI. The V gene lost 3 bases and the J gene lost 11 bases, with 16 bases spanning the gap.

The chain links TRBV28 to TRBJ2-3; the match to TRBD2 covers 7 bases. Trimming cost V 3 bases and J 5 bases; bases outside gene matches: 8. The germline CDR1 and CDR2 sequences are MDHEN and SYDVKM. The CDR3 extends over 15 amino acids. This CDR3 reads CASSLEGRAIDTQYF. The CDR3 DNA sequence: TGTGCCAGCAGTTTGGAGGGGAGGGCGATAGATACGCAGTATTTT.

The CDR3 region has the DNA TGTGCCAGCAGGACAGGGGACAGCAATCAGCCCCAGCATTTT. Protein: CASRTGDSNQPQHF. The chain recombines TRBV2 with TRBJ1-5, with TRBD1 matching 8 bases. V was clipped by 6 bases and J by 1 base; unmatched bases: 2. This CDR3 contains 14 residues. CDR1 is SNHLY and CDR2 is FYNNEI in the germline V gene.

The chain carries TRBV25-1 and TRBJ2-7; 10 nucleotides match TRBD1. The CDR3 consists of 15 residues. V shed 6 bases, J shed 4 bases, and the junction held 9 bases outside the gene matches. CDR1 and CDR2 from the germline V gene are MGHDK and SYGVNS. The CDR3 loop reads CASRPGQGFGYEQYF. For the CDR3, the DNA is TGTGCCAGCAGACCGGGACAGGGGTTCGGTTACGAGCAGTACTTC.

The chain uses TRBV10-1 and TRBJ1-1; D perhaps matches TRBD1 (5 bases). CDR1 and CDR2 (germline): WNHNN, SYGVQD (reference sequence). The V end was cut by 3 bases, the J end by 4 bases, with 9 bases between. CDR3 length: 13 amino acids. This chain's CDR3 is CASSEGETTEAFF. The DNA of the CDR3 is TGCGCCAGCAGTGAAGGGGAAACCACTGAAGCTTTCTTT.

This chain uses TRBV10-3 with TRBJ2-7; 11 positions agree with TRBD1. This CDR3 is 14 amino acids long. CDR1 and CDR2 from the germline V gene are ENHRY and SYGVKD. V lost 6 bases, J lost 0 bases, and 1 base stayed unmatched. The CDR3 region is CAIRGQGASYEQYF. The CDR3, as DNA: TGTGCCATCAGAGGACAGGGGGCCTCCTACGAGCAGTACTTC.